This entry features one T cell receptor beta chain sequence. The clone's antigen remains unknown. No much larger clonotype is one base removed from it; base qualities were not supplied. The sample belongs to a study of patients and donors after allogeneic stem cell transplantation (dated by TCRdb to the early 2020s). Preparation of the library involved RT-PCR. Sequencing instrument: NextSeq 550. In TCRdb, the public reads were trimmed at Q25 with fastp and aligned with MiXCR, with productive beta chains retained. Rows matching on CDR3 protein sequence are summarized as one entry with the most common DNA and genes. In this sample the table shows roughly 200,000 distinct CDR3 sequences, around two fifths of which occur a single time. The ten largest clones add up to 33% of the sample. Compared with germline, V lacks 0 bases and J lacks 8 bases; bases without a gene match: 2. The CDR3 holds 14 amino acids from the cysteine to the phenylalanine. Kept here is only the CDR3 DNA, which spans 42 bases and is read in frame from base 1. The germline V gene sets CDR1 to LGHNA and CDR2 to YSLEER.

The clonotype comes from a human donor who was either an allogeneic HSCT recipient or a stem cell or donor lymphocyte infusion donor (not recorded which). It is not recorded whose cells these are; they may come from a transplant donor. The specimen was blood, either unsorted or a sorted T cell fraction (not recorded which). The chain is made from TRBV4-3 and TRBJ2-1, with TRBD1 identical over 9 junction bases. At the DNA level, the sequence is TGCGCCAGCAGCCAAGATGACAGGGGGGATGAGCAGTTCTTC. It translates to CASSQDDRGDEQFF.